What follows describes a single T cell receptor beta chain. This sample is drawn from a study of control samples from healthy donors and cancer patients. Only in-frame clones appear in the TCRdb table, and some are missing; sequencing was by immunoSEQ multiplex PCR. The sample has roughly 150,000 clones, 70% to 90% seen once. V lost 0 bases, J lost 3 bases, and 4 bases stayed unmatched. CDR1 SGDLS and CDR2 YYNGEE come from the germline V gene. The CDR3 has 15 amino acids. This sequence originates from a man between 18 and 35 years old in good health. Material: blood. The chain is built from TRBV9 and TRBJ2-3; 7 bases agree with TRBD2. Written as DNA, the CDR3 is TGTGCCAGCAGCGTAGCCGGGGGGTTGACAGATACGCAGTATTTT. It translates to CASSVAGGLTDTQYF.